One sample yielded the 19 T cell receptor beta chains listed below, sequenced in a study of T cell repertoires in cytomegalovirus infection. Their recognized antigens are unknown. One entry per CDR3 protein results from TCRdb running MiXCR on the reads. The sample comprises 900,000 to 950,000 distinct CDR3 sequences, roughly 31% of which are singletons, and 11% to 15% rests with the top ten. Sequenced here: cultured CD8+ T cells from PBMCs, sampled from culture after CMV antigen stimulation. These receptors all stem from a human donor in good health (CMV status not recorded). Some clones in this sample may be carry-over from other donors' samples.

This chain links TRBV19 with TRBJ1-1; no clear D. The CDR3 sequence is 13 residues long. Trimming shortened V by 5 bases and J by 1 base, and 8 bases separated the two germline ends. Germline assignment: CDR1 LNHDA and CDR2 SQIVND (reference sequence). CDR3 DNA: TGTGCCAGTAGTGTATCGGAGAACACTGAAGCTTTCTTT. Residues: CASSVSENTEAFF.

V gene TRBV18 combines with J gene TRBJ2-2, with 8 bases that match TRBD1. Looked up from germline, CDR1 is KGHSH and CDR2 is LQKENI. V shed 2 bases, J shed 2 bases, and the junction held 4 bases outside the gene matches. The CDR3 has 16 amino acids. DNA of the CDR3: TGTGCCAGCTCACCAAGTACAGGGGGAAACACCGGGGAGCTGTTTTTT. Protein: CASSPSTGGNTGELFF.

The V call is TRBV6-6, the J call TRBJ1-2, with D uncertain. This CDR3 has 11 residues. Trimming removed 7 bases from V and 13 bases from J, with 16 bases in between. From germline, CDR1 is MNHNY and CDR2 SVGAGI (reference sequence). CDR3 bases: TGTGCCAGCATGGACTCGCAGGCTTCCACCTTC. Its protein is CASMDSQASTF.

This clonotype was seen only once. This chain connects TRBV29-1 to TRBJ1-2; 9 bases align to TRBD1. The CDR3 runs 14 residues. Germline CDR1 reads SQVTM; CDR2 reads ANQGSEA. Trimming cost V 1 base and J 5 bases; bases outside gene matches: 5. The CDR3 coding sequence is TGCAGCGTTGAAGGCCGGGACAGGGTTTATGGCTACACCTTC. Amino acid sequence: CSVEGRDRVYGYTF.

This clonotype was counted only a few times. The genes are TRBV23-1 and TRBJ2-7; no firm D call. TRBV23-1 carries the ORF label, with uncertain function. The CDR3 has 13 residues. Trimming removed 1 base from V and 9 bases from J, with 13 bases in between. The CDR3 reads CASSQFSARWQYV. The DNA of the CDR3 is TGCGCCAGCAGTCAATTTTCGGCTCGGTGGCAGTACGTC.

This chain uses TRBV19 with TRBJ2-1; D remains unclear. This CDR3 has 14 amino acids. Germline V lookup: CDR1 LNHDA, CDR2 SQIVND (reference sequence). Trimming took off 8 bases at V and 1 base at J, with 12 bases between the two ends. CDR3 loop: CASGTTPSYNEQFF. The DNA for the CDR3 is TGTGCCAGTGGTACGACGCCGTCCTACAATGAGCAGTTCTTC.

This chain connects TRBV7-3 to TRBJ2-3; a weak D match, TRBD2 (6 bases). Germline loops: CDR1 SGHTA, CDR2 FQGTGA. This CDR3 contains 16 residues. The V gene lost 5 bases and the J gene lost 1 base, with 16 bases spanning the gap. Here the CDR3 reads CASSNPSGGGTDTQYF. The CDR3 bases are TGTGCCAGCAGCAATCCCTCTGGCGGGGGCACAGATACGCAGTATTTT.

This clonotype was found a few times. This chain joins TRBV27 and TRBJ1-1; D unresolved. The germline gives CDR1 MNHEY, CDR2 SMNVEV (reference sequence). CDR3 size: 13 residues. V was pared by 2 bases and J by 7 bases, with 11 bases between. The DNA of the CDR3 is TGTGCCAGCAGTTTAGATCGGCTAGGTGAAGCTTTCTTT. Its translation: CASSLDRLGEAFF.

This clonotype was counted between two and nine times. The rearrangement uses TRBV15 and TRBJ2-2; the D is unclear. Germline V lookup: CDR1 LNHNV, CDR2 YYDKDF (reference sequence). This CDR3 is built from 16 residues. V dropped 0 bases and J dropped 2 bases, with 10 bases sitting between them. CDR3 in DNA: TGTGCCACCAGCAGAGAAACCCTAGAAAACACCGGGGAGCTGTTTTTT. Residues: CATSRETLENTGELFF.

This clonotype has only a few counts. The chain combines TRBV24-1 with TRBJ2-7; D is undetermined. The CDR3 consists of 12 residues. In germline, CDR1 is KGHDR, CDR2 SFDVKD. Trimming pared 3 bases from V and 4 bases from J, leaving 6 bases between. The chain's CDR3 is CATSDQNYEQYF. In DNA form, the CDR3 reads TGTGCCACCAGTGATCAGAATTACGAGCAGTACTTC.

This clonotype appeared many times. This sequence joins TRBV6-2 or TRBV6-3 and TRBJ1-6; 7 bases are shared with TRBD1. Germline assignment: CDR1 MNHEY and CDR2 SVGEGT. V shed 7 bases and J 8 bases; nucleotides not matched to a gene: 11. The CDR3 length is 15 residues. CDR3 amino acids: CASKIRRDSYSPLHF. CDR3 bases: TGTGCCAGCAAAATTCGTCGGGACAGCTATTCACCCCTCCACTTT.

This clonotype turned up a few times. The rearrangement joins TRBV12-5 to TRBJ1-2; 7 bases are a match to TRBD1. The CDR3 contains 13 residues. The J segment lost 6 bases and the V segment lost 2 bases, leaving 3 bases of the junction unmatched. Germline values: CDR1 LGHNT, CDR2 FRNRAP. The DNA for the CDR3 is TGTGCTAGTGGTTTGACCAGGGGGGATGGCTACACCTTC. This encodes CASGLTRGDGYTF.

This clonotype was counted many times. The V call is TRBV7-6, the J call TRBJ2-7; 8 bases are a match to TRBD1. In germline, CDR1 is SGHVS, CDR2 FNYEAQ. V lost 5 bases to trimming and J lost 0 bases; unmatched junction nucleotides: 6. CDR3 length: 15 amino acids. The CDR3 region is CASSRDRRSSYEQYV. DNA of the CDR3: TGTGCCAGCAGCCGGGACAGGAGGAGCTCCTACGAGCAGTACGTC.

The chain has TRBV14 and TRBJ2-7; D not certain. Trimming left V 5 bases short and J 6 bases short, with 11 bases between. Germline lookup yields CDR1 SGHDN and CDR2 FVKESK. The CDR3 runs to 12 residues. The CDR3: CASSFGYLEQYV. CDR3 coding DNA: TGTGCCAGCAGCTTCGGCTATCTCGAGCAGTACGTC.

The chain combines TRBV7-8 with TRBJ2-2; 7 nucleotides align to TRBD2. The CDR3 loop spans 15 amino acids. With V trimmed by 6 bases and J by 7 bases, 11 bases remained unmatched. Germline loops: CDR1 SGHVS, CDR2 FQNEAQ. The CDR3 DNA sequence: TGTGCCAGCAGACGCTTGCTGGGGGGGAACGGGGAGCTGTTTTTT. This sequence encodes CASRRLLGGNGELFF.

This clonotype was counted between two and nine times. CDR3 DNA: TGTGCCAGCTCACCAACCCCTAATCATTACACAGATACGCAGTATTTT. This encodes CASSPTPNHYTDTQYF. The V and J genes are TRBV18 and TRBJ2-3, with no clear D. With 2 bases removed from V and 2 bases from J, the gap between germline ends came to 14 bases. The CDR3 covers 16 residues. CDR1 KGHSH and CDR2 LQKENI come from the germline V gene.

This clonotype came up a few times. The germline gene is not matched at one end of the junction; a read error may be the cause. The gene calls are TRBV5-5 and TRBJ2-7; 10 bases are shared with TRBD1. The CDR3 has 15 residues. CDR1 is SGHKS and CDR2 is YYEKEE in the germline V gene (reference sequence). The CDR3 DNA sequence: TGTGCCAGCACCTTGGGACAGGGGTCAATTTACGAGCAGTACTTC. Translation: CASTLGQGSIYEQYF.

V gene TRBV29-1 combines with J gene TRBJ2-7; D may be TRBD1 or TRBD2 (6 bases each). Trimming removed 6 bases at V and 6 bases at J, with 18 bases between. This CDR3 comprises 13 residues. CDR1 and CDR2 from the germline V gene are SQVTM and ANQGSEA. The chain's CDR3 is CSVEGDLPGEQYF. The CDR3 DNA sequence: TGCAGCGTGGAGGGGGACCTGCCGGGCGAGCAGTACTTC.

This clonotype was seen at least ten times. The rearrangement uses TRBV28 and TRBJ2-2; 7 bases are shared with TRBD1. The V gene's germline CDR1 is MDHEN and CDR2 SYDVKM. There are 13 residues in the CDR3. Trimming cost V 5 bases and J 6 bases; bases outside gene matches: 3. Here the CDR3 DNA reads TGTGCCAGCAGTCAAACAGGGGCCGGGGAGCTGTTTTTT. Residues: CASSQTGAGELFF.